These T cell receptor beta chains were read from a single sample in a study of blood T cell repertoires in COVID-19. The method was immunoSEQ multiplex PCR; TCRdb's version includes in-frame clones alone and lacks a portion of them. Among roughly 440,000 clones listed, 70% to 90% were seen once. Sequenced: peripheral blood. These receptors were collected from a woman in her fifties or sixties with COVID-19, enrolled during active disease. Both conserved end residues are part of each CDR3. A D gene is named only where the DNA matches it firmly. Clone size is given for some rows only: seen once, a few or many times, or a class if the clone is expanded.

v_gene,j_gene,d_gene,abundance,CDR3aa,CDR3nt
TRBV12-3/TRBV12-4,TRBJ1-2,.,.,CASSLKGNYGYTF,TGTGCCAGCAGTTTAAAGGGGAACTATGGCTACACCTTC
TRBV30,TRBJ1-2,TRBD1,.,CAWSVGQGNGYTF,TGTGCCTGGAGTGTTGGACAGGGAAATGGCTACACCTTC
TRBV3-1/TRBV3-2,TRBJ1-3,.,.,CASSQDNGGPSGNTIYF,TGTGCCAGCAGCCAAGATAACGGAGGACCCTCTGGAAACACCATATATTTT
TRBV5-1,TRBJ2-1,.,.,CASSETSRHEQFF,TGCGCCAGCAGCGAAACTAGCAGGCATGAGCAGTTCTTC
TRBV30,TRBJ1-4,.,.,CAWSVQQRGGTNEKLFF,TGTGCCTGGAGTGTACAACAAAGGGGCGGAACTAATGAAAAACTGTTTTTT
TRBV3-1/TRBV3-2,TRBJ2-3,TRBD1,.,CASSQDLNRGRDTQYF,TGTGCCAGCAGCCAAGATCTAAACAGGGGGCGCGATACGCAGTATTTT
TRBV20-1,TRBJ1-1,.,once,CSARDSFF,TGCAGTGCTAGAGATAGTTTCTTT
TRBV30,TRBJ1-5,TRBD1,.,CACGRGGQGAYDQPQHF,TGTGCCTGCGGGCGCGGGGGACAGGGGGCTTACGATCAGCCCCAGCATTTT
TRBV5-1,TRBJ2-1,TRBD2,.,CASSLSAGATYNEQFF,TGCGCCAGCAGCTTGTCAGCGGGGGCCACCTACAATGAGCAGTTCTTC
TRBV25-1,TRBJ1-2,.,.,CASTSWGGWDGYTF,TGTGCCAGCACCTCCTGGGGCGGTTGGGATGGCTACACCTTC
TRBV2,TRBJ2-5,.,.,CASNIGGGGETQYF,TGTGCCAGCAATATCGGCGGTGGAGGGGAGACCCAGTACTTC
TRBV19,TRBJ1-4,TRBD1,few,CASSIRGRGEKLFF,TGTGCCAGTAGTATCAGGGGGCGCGGTGAAAAACTGTTTTTT
TRBV5-4,TRBJ1-2,.,.,CASSFGGNYGYTF,TGTGCCAGCAGCTTCGGCGGGAATTATGGCTACACCTTC
TRBV10-2,TRBJ2-7,.,.,CASSETRAYEQYF,TGCGCCAGCAGTGAGACCCGAGCCTACGAGCAGTACTTC
TRBV9,TRBJ2-1,.,.,CASSVGSNNEQFF,TGTGCCAGCAGCGTCGGTAGTAACAATGAGCAGTTCTTC
TRBV11-2,TRBJ2-3,TRBD2,.,CASSLETSGDTDTQYF,TGTGCCAGCAGCTTAGAAACTAGCGGGGACACAGATACGCAGTATTTT
TRBV5-1,TRBJ1-2,.,.,CASSLAHGQRGYTF,TGCGCCAGCAGCTTGGCCCACGGCCAGCGTGGCTACACCTTC
TRBV5-4,TRBJ1-2,TRBD1,.,CASSRTGRNGYTF,TGTGCCAGCAGCAGGACAGGGCGGAATGGCTACACCTTC
TRBV5-1,TRBJ2-3,TRBD2,once,CASSLGLAGGTDTQYF,TGCGCCAGCAGCTTGGGTCTAGCGGGCGGCACAGATACGCAGTATTTT
TRBV12-3/TRBV12-4,TRBJ1-6,.,.,CASSDGLNSPLHF,TGTGCCAGCAGTGATGGGCTGAATTCACCCCTCCACTTT
TRBV30,TRBJ2-7,TRBD1,.,CAWRPIPGQFLEQYF,TGTGCCTGGAGGCCTATCCCGGGACAGTTTCTCGAGCAGTACTTC
TRBV5-4,TRBJ2-7,.,.,CASSLQQGPGYEQYF,TGTGCCAGCAGCTTACAACAGGGACCGGGGTACGAGCAGTACTTC
TRBV6-5,TRBJ1-2,.,.,CASSYDPGAINYGYTF,TGTGCCAGCAGTTACGATCCAGGGGCTATTAACTATGGCTACACCTTC
TRBV7-6,TRBJ1-5,.,few,CASSPGVTAYQPQHF,TGTGCCAGCAGCCCAGGAGTGACAGCTTATCAGCCCCAGCATTTT
TRBV5-1,TRBJ2-7,TRBD1,.,CASTGQGADEQYF,TGCGCCAGCACCGGACAGGGGGCCGACGAGCAGTACTTC
TRBV6-6,TRBJ1-4,.,.,CASSYGRGSEKLFF,TGTGCCAGCAGTTACGGCAGGGGTAGTGAAAAACTGTTTTTT
TRBV12-5,TRBJ2-2,.,.,CASGLVLHGGRGLGELFF,TGTGCTAGTGGTTTGGTACTTCATGGGGGCCGCGGGCTCGGGGAGCTGTTTTTT
TRBV9,TRBJ1-3,.,.,CASSVDGASEGNTIYF,TGTGCCAGCAGCGTAGATGGGGCATCCGAGGGAAACACCATATATTTT
TRBV4-1,TRBJ1-2,.,.,CASSQDREGLNTLYGYTF,TGCGCCAGCAGCCAAGATCGGGAGGGTCTGAACACCCTCTATGGCTACACCTTC
TRBV20-1,TRBJ1-2,.,.,CSARTGYGYTF,TGCAGTGCTAGGACAGGCTATGGCTACACCTTC
TRBV9,TRBJ1-2,TRBD1,.,CASSVEASGQNFYGYTF,TGTGCCAGCAGCGTAGAAGCTTCGGGACAGAATTTTTATGGCTACACCTTC
TRBV9,TRBJ1-1,.,.,CASSFRREGGKTEAFF,TGTGCCAGCAGCTTCCGTAGGGAGGGGGGAAAGACTGAAGCTTTCTTT
TRBV7-9,TRBJ1-3,.,.,CAINRVAGNTIYF,TGTGCCATCAACAGGGTAGCTGGAAACACCATATATTTT
TRBV2,TRBJ1-1,.,.,CASSEGQSLNTEAFF,TGTGCCAGCAGTGAAGGCCAAAGCTTAAACACTGAAGCTTTCTTT
TRBV5-1,TRBJ2-7,.,few,CASSLDRDSYEQYF,TGCGCCAGCAGCTTGGACCGGGACTCCTACGAGCAGTACTTC
TRBV27,TRBJ1-6,.,.,CASSFRGGNSPLHF,TGTGCCAGCAGTTTTAGGGGGGGAAATTCACCCCTCCACTTT
TRBV9,TRBJ2-1,.,.,CASGSGNEQFF,TGTGCCAGCGGGTCAGGGAATGAGCAGTTCTTC
TRBV18,TRBJ1-4,.,.,CASSPRGPGEKLFF,TGTGCCAGCTCACCACGGGGGCCGGGAGAAAAACTGTTTTTT